The 9 T cell receptor beta chains below all came from one sample that was sequenced in a study of cytomegalovirus exposure and HLA in healthy donors. Primers included in the PCR were 60 Vbeta and 13 Jbeta primers. Clones were sequenced by immunoSEQ multiplex PCR, and TCRdb holds only the in-frame ones, with some missing. The repertoire consists of about 120,000 clones, with roughly four fifths occurring once and the leading ten covering about 3.5%. The sequenced sample was PBMCs. These receptors were obtained from a woman aged 25 to 45 in good health and CMV-seropositive.

This chain connects TRBV19 to TRBJ1-1, with 7 bases fitting TRBD1. Germline assignment: CDR1 LNHDA and CDR2 SQIVND (reference sequence). CDR3 length equals 14 residues. With V trimmed by 5 bases and J by 1 base, 4 bases remained unmatched. CDR3 coding DNA: TGTGCCAGTAGTGTCCAGGGGGGGAACACTGAAGCTTTCTTT. Its protein product is CASSVQGGNTEAFF.

The V and J genes are TRBV28 and TRBJ1-3, with D possibly TRBD1 on 5 matching bases. The ends were cut back, 7 bases at V and 4 bases at J, with 14 bases in the middle. CDR1 is MDHEN and CDR2 is SYDVKM in the germline V gene. The CDR3 is 14 residues long. The CDR3 coding sequence is TGTGCCAGCACCCCCCGGGGGGTGGGAAACACCATATATTTT. Protein sequence: CASTPRGVGNTIYF.

This clone was detected only once. This chain connects TRBV7-3 to TRBJ2-5; D might be TRBD1 (6 bases). This CDR3 contains 15 residues. The germline gives CDR1 SGHTA, CDR2 FQGTGA. Trimming shortened V by 4 bases and J by 2 bases, and 14 bases separated the two germline ends. DNA for the CDR3: TGTGCCAGCAGCTCCGCCGGGACAACTCAAGAGACCCAGTACTTC. It specifies CASSSAGTTQETQYF.

This chain connects TRBV27 to TRBJ2-5; D may be TRBD2 (6 bases). The length of the CDR3 is 13 residues. V gave up 3 bases and J gave up 5 bases, with 10 bases separating them. Germline values: CDR1 MNHEY, CDR2 SMNVEV (reference sequence). The chain's CDR3 is CASSFSGGETQYF. CDR3 nucleotide sequence: TGTGCCAGCAGTTTCTCTGGGGGGGAGACCCAGTACTTC.

The chain has TRBV4-2 and TRBJ1-6; D not certain. Trimming left V 6 bases short and J 13 bases short, with 22 bases between. The V gene's germline CDR1 is LGHNA and CDR2 YNFKEQ. The CDR3 sequence is 15 residues long. The CDR3 nucleotides read TGTGCCAGCAGTCTAGAAGTAAACTCTCCCGGGCCCCTCCACTTT. This sequence encodes CASSLEVNSPGPLHF.

V gene TRBV15 combines with J gene TRBJ1-5, with 7 nucleotides matching TRBD1. Germline V gene lookup returns CDR1 LNHNV and CDR2 YYDKDF (reference sequence). The CDR3 length is 14 residues. V trimming: 1 base; J trimming: 5 bases; junction bases outside the gene matches: 2. The CDR3 DNA is TGTGCCACCAGCAGAGTTCAGGGGGATCAGCCCCAGCATTTT. It encodes CATSRVQGDQPQHF.

The gene calls are TRBV13 and TRBJ1-1, with D possibly matching TRBD1 (6 bases). Germline CDR1 is PRHDT and CDR2 is FYEKMQ (reference sequence). The CDR3 totals 14 residues. The V end lost 6 bases, the J end lost 4 bases, and 15 bases lay between the germline ends. In DNA form, the CDR3 reads TGTGCCAGCAGGCCTGCGGGGGCCGGCACTGAAGCTTTCTTT. Protein: CASRPAGAGTEAFF.

J is TRBJ2-1 and V is TRBV5-6; 9 bases line up with TRBD1. CDR1 and CDR2 from the germline V gene are SGHDT and YYEEEE. The V segment lost 1 base and the J segment 5 bases; nucleotides outside the gene matches: 1. CDR3 size: 14 residues. The CDR3 DNA reads as TGTGCCAGCAGCTTGTACAGGGGGCACAATGAGCAGTTCTTC. Translated: CASSLYRGHNEQFF.

This clone was seen just once. J is TRBJ2-3 and V is TRBV29-1, with 12 bases matching TRBD2. Germline V CDR1 and CDR2: SQVTM, ANQGSEA. The CDR3 runs to 14 residues. V lost 8 bases and J lost 2; bases outside the gene matches: 5. The CDR3 region is CSIGLAGITDTQYF. CDR3 DNA: TGCAGCATCGGACTAGCGGGGATCACAGATACGCAGTATTTT.